The rows below give T cell receptor beta chains drawn from one sample of a study of shared clonotypes between healthy human individuals. Clones were sequenced by immunoSEQ multiplex PCR, and TCRdb holds only the in-frame ones, with some missing. This sample carries about 800,000 clones, approximately 97% of them seen once, and the ten largest clones take less than 0.3%. Material: naive CD8+ T cells sorted from blood. The source of these receptors is a man aged 25-45 years in good health. Both conserved end residues are trimmed from each CDR3. The D gene is left open where the match is weak.

j_call d_call v_call cdr3_aa
TRBJ2-7 TRBD2 TRBV5-5 ASSEWTGGSYEQY
TRBJ2-4 TRBD2 TRBV7-9 ASTPPGRDIQY
TRBJ1-1 - TRBV10-2 ASSESLTNTEAF
TRBJ1-2 - TRBV7-6 ASSPDNYGYT
TRBJ2-1 - TRBV5-4 ASSEPGAGPAINEQF
TRBJ2-1 - TRBV15 ATSRDNPQTPEF
TRBJ2-7 TRBD2 TRBV27 ASRAGGRIYEQY
TRBJ2-3 - TRBV20-1 SARAPLEQY
TRBJ2-5 - TRBV27 ASSSTPLGRETQY
TRBJ2-1 - TRBV29-1 SVEAPNYNEQF
TRBJ1-5 TRBD1 TRBV28 ASSLPGQGRNQPQH
TRBJ2-1 - TRBV5-1 ASSLVPLALAYNEQF
TRBJ2-1 TRBD2 TRBV27 ASSHPGTSGSYNEQF
TRBJ1-2 - TRBV21-1 ASSKAHNGGENPSNYGYT
TRBJ2-5 - TRBV29-1 SVEDLGRQETQY
TRBJ2-1 - TRBV27 ASSLAPGARKF
TRBJ2-1 - TRBV5-5 ASSNHPTGPGSYNEQF
TRBJ1-1 - TRBV5-4 ASSLPGSTEAF
TRBJ2-7 TRBD2 TRBV6-5 ASSSSGFSPYEQY
TRBJ1-4 - TRBV6-6 ASSPWSDATNEKLF
TRBJ2-7 - TRBV10-3 AISARTTYEQY
TRBJ2-3 TRBD1 TRBV15 ATSIPGTGGTDTQY
TRBJ1-4 - TRBV29-1 SVGQSRREKLF
TRBJ2-7 - TRBV6-6 ASTLESHLDEQY
TRBJ1-4 - TRBV19 ASKPGPTNEKLF
TRBJ2-7 - TRBV11-3 ASSQGLNEQY
TRBJ2-1 - TRBV7-9 ASRPYGSGTLSTDEQF
TRBJ2-1 - TRBV7-9 ASSLATDNEQF
TRBJ1-1 - TRBV5-4 ASSQKDVWDPEAF
TRBJ1-1 - TRBV6-1 ASSQTRFNTEAF
TRBJ2-7 TRBD1 TRBV28 ASTHRQGFSYEQY
TRBJ2-7 - TRBV29-1 SVLIPDLAYEQY
TRBJ1-1 - TRBV18 ASSPQSRALNTEAF
TRBJ2-1 TRBD2 TRBV7-9 ASSPPSGRAYNEQF
TRBJ2-5 - TRBV30 AWSLVGTGETQY
TRBJ2-1 - TRBV7-9 ASSLGLAGDYSYNEQF
TRBJ2-7 - TRBV7-6 ASSLVGGILNDEQY
TRBJ2-1 - TRBV13 ASSRSGPTYNEQF
TRBJ1-2 - TRBV6-1 ASSEPESRTNYGYT
TRBJ1-1 - TRBV11-2 ASSFYLGMNTEAF